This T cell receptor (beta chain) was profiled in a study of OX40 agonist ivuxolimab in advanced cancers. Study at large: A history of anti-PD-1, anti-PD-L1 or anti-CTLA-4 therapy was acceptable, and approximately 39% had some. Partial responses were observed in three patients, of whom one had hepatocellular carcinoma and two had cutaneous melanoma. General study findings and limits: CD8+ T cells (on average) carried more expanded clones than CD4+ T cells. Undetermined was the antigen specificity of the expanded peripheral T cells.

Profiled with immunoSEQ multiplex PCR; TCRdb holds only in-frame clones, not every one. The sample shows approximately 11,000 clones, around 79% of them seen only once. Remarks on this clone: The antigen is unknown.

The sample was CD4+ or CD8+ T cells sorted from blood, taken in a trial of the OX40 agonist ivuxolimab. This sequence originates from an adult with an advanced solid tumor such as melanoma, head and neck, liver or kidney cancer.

The CDR3 loop reads CASRRVPSDRGGFNEQFF. The CDR3 DNA sequence: TGCGCCAGCAGACGGGTGCCCTCTGACAGGGGGGGTTTTAATGAGCAGTTCTTC. The gene calls are TRBV5-1 and TRBJ2-1; 9 bases map to TRBD1. Trimming took 5 bases from V and 7 from J; bases not matched to a gene: 19. The CDR3 is 18 amino acids. Germline V CDR1 and CDR2: SGHRS, YFSETQ.